These 9 T cell receptor beta chains share one sample of origin, sequenced in a study of PD-L1 blockade in urothelial cancer. The method was immunoSEQ multiplex PCR; TCRdb's version includes in-frame clones alone and lacks a portion of them. This table holds 30,000 to 45,000 clones, approximately 88% found once. Time point indicated: peripheral blood 6 weeks after treatment start. Here the sequenced sample was PBMCs, taken around atezolizumab (anti-PD-L1) treatment. The source is a middle-aged man with urothelial cancer.

The chain has TRBV9 and TRBJ2-1; D is unresolved. With 7 bases removed from V and 4 bases from J, the gap between germline ends came to 12 bases. Germline-derived CDR1 and CDR2 are SGDLS and YYNGEE. The length of the CDR3 is 13 residues. The CDR3 DNA is TGTGCCAGCCCTGAACAAATTTACAATGAGCAGTTCTTC. As protein: CASPEQIYNEQFF.

The chain has TRBV7-3 and TRBJ2-5; TRBD1 agrees at 8 bases. Germline trimming cut 1 base from V and 5 bases from J; bases unmatched to any gene: 3. The CDR3 is made up of 14 amino acids. CDR1 is SGHTA and CDR2 is FQGTGA in the germline V gene. CDR3: CASSLMGDRETQYF. The CDR3 region has the DNA TGTGCCAGCAGCTTAATGGGGGACAGGGAGACCCAGTACTTC.

The chain joins TRBV10-1 to TRBJ1-3, with D possibly being TRBD1 (5 bases). V lost 8 bases and J lost 2, with 10 bases in between. The CDR3 is 13 residues long. CDR1 is WNHNN, CDR2 SYGVQD, per germline (reference sequence). CDR3 sequence: CASQATAGNTIYF. CDR3 in DNA: TGCGCCAGCCAAGCGACAGCTGGAAACACCATATATTTT.

There are a few counts of this clone. The chain links TRBV27 to TRBJ1-1; D gene unclear. The CDR3 spans 11 residues. V lost 3 bases to trimming and J lost 11 bases, with 10 bases between them. Germline-derived CDR1 and CDR2 are MNHEY and SMNVEV (reference sequence). CDR3: CASSFGQSAFF. The CDR3 DNA is TGTGCCAGCAGTTTTGGTCAGTCTGCTTTCTTT.

The chain employs TRBV28 and TRBJ2-7, with 8 bases fitting TRBD2. The CDR3 loop spans 14 amino acids. Trimming took 3 bases from V and 6 from J; bases not matched to a gene: 7. From germline, CDR1 is MDHEN and CDR2 SYDVKM. CDR3 bases: TGTGCCAGCAGTTTCGCTAACGGGGGGGTCGAGCAGTACTTC. This gives the protein CASSFANGGVEQYF.

V is TRBV10-3 and J is TRBJ2-4; D is ambiguous. This CDR3 has 14 residues. Germline V CDR1 and CDR2: ENHRY, SYGVKD. Between the trimmed V and J ends, which lost 3 bases and 6 bases, there was a span of 12 bases. The DNA of the CDR3 is TGTGCCATCAGTGATCCCCTCTCAGGAAACATTCAGTACTTC. Its protein is CAISDPLSGNIQYF.

The rearrangement links TRBV4-1 to TRBJ1-2; D may be TRBD1 (5 bases). CDR3 size: 15 residues. V shed 1 base and J shed 8 bases, with 17 bases lying between them. Germline V gene data show CDR1 as MGHRA and CDR2 as YSYEKL. The CDR3 spells CASSQVSTGPKGYTF. CDR3 sequence (DNA): TGCGCCAGCAGCCAAGTTAGTACAGGCCCTAAAGGCTACACCTTC.

The gene calls are TRBV29-1 and TRBJ2-7, with D perhaps matching TRBD1 (6 bases). This CDR3 comprises 10 residues. CDR1 and CDR2 (germline): SQVTM, ANQGSEA. V shed 6 bases and J shed 7 bases, with 10 bases lying between them. The CDR3 sequence is CSVKGGEQYF. The CDR3 coding sequence is TGCAGCGTCAAAGGGGGAGAGCAGTACTTC.

CDR3 DNA sequence: TGCGCCAGCAGCCAGGAGGGGAGGGTACCTGGAAACACCATATATTTT. Translation: CASSQEGRVPGNTIYF. The chain joins TRBV4-3 to TRBJ1-3, with D possibly TRBD1 on 5 matching bases. Trimming cost V 3 bases and J 2 bases, with 14 bases left between them. CDR1 is LGHNA, CDR2 YSLEER, per germline. This CDR3 is built from 16 residues.